This T cell receptor (beta chain) derives from a study of shared clonotypes between healthy human individuals. A single count supports this clone. Its cognate antigen is unknown. Distinct nucleotide sequences in the sample also encode this CDR3. Findings of the study overall: Some clonotypes were shared by all four sorted-subset donors, while others were not shared. The non-shared ones had lower generation probabilities than the shared ones.

A CD45RA+ naive subset and a CD45RA-negative memory subset were split from CD4+ cells. Germline assignment: CDR1 SNHLY and CDR2 FYNNEI. This CDR3 is 13 amino acids long. V lost 5 bases to trimming and J lost 2 bases; unmatched junction nucleotides: 2. For each subset, genomic DNA was distributed in equal portions over several immunoSEQ plates. A 200 ng quantity of DNA, about 30,000 T cell genomes, went into the sorted-subset replicate PCRs. The protocol was immunoSEQ multiplex PCR, while the TCRdb copy is restricted to in-frame clones and leaves out a portion. There are some 2.1 million clones in the sample; around 95% occur only once, and under 0.15% lies in the top ten.

Source material: naive CD4+ T cells sorted from blood. The subset here: CD45RA+ positively selected. The clonotype originates from a man between 18 and 35 years old in good health. The chain carries TRBV2 and TRBJ1-2, with 7 bases lining up with TRBD1. Written as DNA, the CDR3 is TGTGCCAGCAGTTTGGACAGGAACTATGGCTACACCTTC. This codes for CASSLDRNYGYTF.